The T cell receptor (beta chain) described here comes from a study of fetal regulatory T cell absence and autoimmunity. Overall study context: IPEX patients had exocrine pancreas autoimmunity without clinical diabetes.

V dropped 0 bases and J dropped 4; count of bases not matched to a gene: 8. The CDR3 runs to 16 residues. The germline V gene encodes CDR1 MNHEY and CDR2 SVGAGI. This table comes from immunoSEQ multiplex PCR, and its TCRdb copy is limited to in-frame clones, with some not included. The sample lists some 87,000 clones, approximately 79% occurring once. General study findings and limits: TRB gene family usage was broadly similar in cord blood and pancreas. In IPEX, the enrichment was taken to support antigen-driven autoimmunity before birth.

About this clone: Its antigen is unidentified.

The receptor comes from a male donor with IPEX syndrome. Sequences were obtained from pancreas tissue. The chain employs TRBV6-5 and TRBJ1-1, with 7 positions matching TRBD1. The CDR3: CASSYSFSTGLTEAFF. The CDR3 bases are TGTGCCAGCAGTTACTCCTTCTCGACAGGGCTCACTGAAGCTTTCTTT.